This T cell receptor beta chain was recovered during a study of OX40 agonist ivuxolimab in advanced cancers. Study-wide context: Ivuxolimab, which targeted the costimulatory receptor OX40 (CD134), was an agonistic, fully human IgG2 monoclonal antibody. Partial responses were achieved by three dose-escalation patients, of whom one had hepatocellular carcinoma and two had cutaneous melanoma. Of the roughly 51 dose-escalation patients, hepatocellular carcinoma was present in about 20, melanoma in some 15, renal cell carcinoma in 9 and head and neck cancer in 9. The paper reports the monotherapy dose-escalation portion (N of about 50 patients) of the phase I ivuxolimab trial. The point of sequencing TCRbeta in the periphery was to test whether ivuxolimab changed TCR sequence diversity and drove clonal T-cell expansion. Patients were allowed to have had prior anti-PD-1, anti-PD-L1 or anti-CTLA-4 therapy, and around 40% of the dose-escalation patients had previously received checkpoint inhibitors. Intravenous ivuxolimab was administered to patients every 2 weeks at six dose levels: 0.01, 0.1, 0.3, 1.5, 3 and 10 mg/kg. In the dose-escalation cohort, 70% to 85% of patients were male, and the mean age was approximately 60 years, with a range of about 23 to 90.

Study-level results and caveats: Low levels of normalized T-cell clonal expansion were also shown by some nonresponding patients. After ivuxolimab, more expanded clones were found on average in CD8+ T cells than in CD4+ T cells. Antigen specificity was not determined for the clonally expanded peripheral T cells. Clonal expansion of both CD4+ and CD8+ blood T cells was observed from baseline to week 6 at doses 0.1 to 3.0 mg/kg. In the 0.1-3.0 mg/kg groups, partial responders had among the lowest normalized peripheral clonal expansion, particularly in CD8+ T cells.

Patients with autoimmune disease history or receiving systemic immunosuppression were excluded from the trial. In every dose cohort, peripheral blood was drawn for TCR sequencing at baseline, cycle 4 day 1, and cycle 7 day 1. The samples were taken from a phase I, first-in-human, multicenter, open-label dose-escalation trial of ivuxolimab. Adults with locally advanced or metastatic head and neck squamous cell, hepatocellular, melanoma or renal cell carcinoma were enrolled in the trial. Before TCR sequencing, CD4+ T cells and CD8+ T cells from peripheral blood were sorted into separate populations. Genomic DNA was extracted from sorted cells for sequencing of the TCRbeta CDR3 region. The immunoSEQ Assay was used to sequence the TCRbeta CDR3 regions. Imported from immuneACCESS, the table was reduced by TCRdb to in-frame sequences with V and J called. These copies leave out some clones; in studies compared against another copy, an unresolved V gene accounts for under half, and the cause of the remainder is not known. This sample holds over 80,000 clones; about nine tenths were observed only once. Together, the top ten hold 0.33% of the sample.

CDR1 and CDR2, per the germline V gene (reference sequence), are SEHNR and FQNEAQ. The germline V end is reduced by 4 bases and the J end by 2 bases; junction bases left unmatched: 2. Taken from cysteine to phenylalanine, the CDR3 has 15 residues. Only the CDR3 portion is preserved as DNA: 45 bases, with reading frame beginning at the first base. With respect to this clone: No cognate antigen has been identified for it. Base qualities are not provided; no much larger clone lies one nucleotide away.

The V and J genes are TRBV7-9 and TRBJ2-6; TRBD1 lines up with 7 middle nucleotides. The source of this sequence is an adult with an advanced solid tumor such as melanoma, head and neck, liver or kidney cancer. The material sequenced was CD4+ or CD8+ T cells sorted from blood, taken in a trial of the OX40 agonist ivuxolimab. The CDR3 region has the sequence CASSSRGPGANVLTF. The DNA sequence is as follows: TGTGCCAGCAGCTCTAGGGGGCCTGGGGCCAACGTCCTGACTTTC.